This passage covers 5 T cell receptor beta chains from one sample sequenced in a study of CD8 T cells in Susac syndrome. After extraction with the RNeasy kit, roughly 0.45 to 1 ug of the RNA was reverse transcribed using random hexamers. TCRdb recomputed calls from the immunoSEQ multiplex PCR reads with MiXCR, one row per CDR3 protein. The sample has 120,000 or so distinct CDR3 sequences; 94% are singletons. The specimen sequenced was CD4+ T cells from PBMCs. These TCRs come from a human donor in good health.

The chain carries TRBV2 and TRBJ1-1; D not resolved. The CDR3 consists of 12 residues. In germline, CDR1 is SNHLY, CDR2 FYNNEI. The V end was cut by 7 bases, the J end by 1 base, with 7 bases between. The CDR3 DNA reads TGTGCCAGCAACCGGCAGAACACTGAAGCTTTCTTT. It yields the protein CASNRQNTEAFF.

The chain has TRBV7-2 and TRBJ2-7, with D tentatively TRBD1 (7 bases). Trimming shortened V by 1 base and J by 5 bases, and 15 bases separated the two germline ends. CDR1 and CDR2 from the germline V gene are SGHTA and FQGNSA. The CDR3 length is 15 residues. This CDR3 is CASSLGGDSYDEQYF. The CDR3 coding sequence is TGTGCCAGCAGCTTAGGGGGGGACAGTTACGACGAGCAGTACTTC.

The CDR3 region is CASSNTGAYEQYF. CDR3 DNA: TGTGCCAGTAGTAACACGGGAGCCTACGAGCAGTACTTC. The chain carries TRBV19 and TRBJ2-7; possible D gene TRBD2, 6 bases. This CDR3 contains 13 residues. Trimming took off 4 bases at V and 2 bases at J, with 9 bases between the two ends. Germline lookup yields CDR1 LNHDA and CDR2 SQIVND (reference sequence). Complete variable domain (other parts from reference TRBV19 and TRBJ2-7): DGGITQSPKYLFRKEGQNVTLSCEQNLNHDAMYWYRQDPGQGLRLIYYSQIVNDFQKGDIAEGYSVSREKKESFPLTVTSAQKNPTAFYLCASSNTGAYEQYFGPGTRLTVT.

This chain joins TRBV4-2 and TRBJ2-7; 11 bases are a match to TRBD2. V dropped 4 bases and J dropped 2; count of bases not matched to a gene: 4. The CDR3 contains 15 residues. The V gene's germline CDR1 is LGHNA and CDR2 YNFKEQ. The CDR3 loop is CASSLSGRGPYEQYF. The CDR3 DNA is TGTGCCAGCAGCCTTAGCGGGAGGGGGCCCTACGAGCAGTACTTC.

The J gene is TRBJ2-7, the V gene TRBV14, with D perhaps given as TRBD1 or TRBD2 (5 bases each). Trimming cost V 5 bases and J 0 bases, with 14 bases left between them. Germline V gene data show CDR1 as SGHDN and CDR2 as FVKESK. CDR3 length equals 15 residues. The CDR3 sequence: CASSKPGRHSYEQYF. DNA of the CDR3: TGTGCCAGCAGCAAACCGGGACGGCACTCCTACGAGCAGTACTTC.